This TCR beta chain appears in the sequencing data of a study of T cells in localized non-small cell lung cancer (TCRdb year 2020). In terms of the full investigation: Comparing tumors with uninvolved tumor-adjacent lungs, the study looked at the T cell repertoires of fewer than 250 patients with early-stage NSCLC. The mean age of the NSCLC patients was around 65 years, with 130 or so men and 107 women. The cohort was made up of under 250 treatment-naive NSCLC patients whose localized lung tumors had been resected. Here is what the overall study found, with its caveats: Since the design was exploratory, TCR variables were selected using unadjusted p-values with no false-discovery rate correction. Multi-region tumor sequencing was not performed, so intratumor heterogeneity could not be excluded. A median of 57 of the top 100 tumor clones were detected in paired uninvolved adjacent lung, and 28 of these tumor clones were also found among the top 100 clones of the paired uninvolved adjacent lung. Longer overall survival was associated with higher blood T cell density, whereas shorter survival was associated with higher adjacent-lung clonality. Uninvolved tumor-adjacent lung showed the highest T cell clonality, higher than tumor, which suggests more focused antigenic responses in the uninvolved tumor-adjacent lung.

A remark on this clone: Its antigen specificity is not known. No much larger clone exists at a distance of one base, and base qualities are not known.

Based on the germline V gene, the CDR1 and CDR2 sequences are MGHRA and YSYEKL. V is cut by 4 bases and J by 7 bases, and the space between the germline ends is 20 bases. From cysteine to phenylalanine, the CDR3 is 15 amino acids long. Left in the record is the CDR3 DNA by itself, 45 bases read in frame from the first base. At diagnosis, peripheral blood, uninvolved tumor-adjacent lung and tumor were collected and were preserved as a mix of fresh-frozen and FFPE material. For TCR repertoire profiling, blood samples were analyzed as peripheral blood mononuclear cells. The immunoSEQ Assay was used to sequence TCR beta CDR3 regions from DNA. On the study's bioinformatics: To compute T cell density, TCR beta template counts were normalized to usable DNA, which was estimated by amplifying housekeeping genes. Using the preseqR package, richness was estimated by extrapolating to 120,000 templates for tissue samples and 400,000 templates for PBMC samples. Clonality was calculated as one minus Pielou's evenness. Tissue-enriched TCRs were identified by differential abundance testing using productive amino-acid clonotypes, minimum total count 5 and alpha 0.1. The Jaccard Index and the Morisita Overlap Index were used to measure how much the repertoires overlapped between compartments. GLIPH grouped TCR beta CDR3s together with public tetramer-defined viral CDR3s, and a viral motif had to include at least three viral sequences and show V-gene enrichment. TCRdb holds this immuneACCESS table with in-frame rearrangements only. Some clones are missing; in checked studies, unresolved V genes explain under half, and the rest has no known cause. That table gives V, J and clone size, and the DNA gave D and trimming. This sample is represented by some 12,000 clones; about 86% of them were singletons. Together, the top ten hold more than 15% of the sample.

The starting material was peripheral blood, obtained before any cancer treatment. This chain joins TRBV4-1 to TRBJ2-7; perhaps TRBD1 is the D gene, with 6 bases matching. The clonotype originates from a male donor aged 60 or older with stage I lung adenocarcinoma. CDR3 reads: CASSRPGAGPREQYF. The DNA reads as follows: TGCGCCAGCAGCCGACCAGGGGCGGGTCCTAGGGAGCAGTACTTC.